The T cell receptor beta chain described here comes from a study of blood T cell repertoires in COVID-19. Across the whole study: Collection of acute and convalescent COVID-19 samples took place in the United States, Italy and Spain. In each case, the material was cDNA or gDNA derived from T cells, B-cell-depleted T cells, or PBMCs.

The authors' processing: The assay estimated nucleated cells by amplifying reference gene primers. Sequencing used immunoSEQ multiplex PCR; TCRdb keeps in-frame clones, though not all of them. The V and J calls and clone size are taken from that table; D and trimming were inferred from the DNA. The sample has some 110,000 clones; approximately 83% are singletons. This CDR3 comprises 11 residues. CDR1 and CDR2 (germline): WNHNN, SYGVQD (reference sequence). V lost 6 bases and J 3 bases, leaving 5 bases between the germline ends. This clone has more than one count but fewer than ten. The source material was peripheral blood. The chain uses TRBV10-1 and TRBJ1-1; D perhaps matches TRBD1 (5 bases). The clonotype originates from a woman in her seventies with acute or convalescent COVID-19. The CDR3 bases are TGCGCCAGCAGAGGGGACACTGAAGCTTTCTTT. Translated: CASRGDTEAFF.